The 27 T cell receptor beta chains below were found in one sample sequenced in a study of blood T cell repertoires in COVID-19 (dated by TCRdb to about 2020). Libraries were constructed by the immunoSEQ multiplex PCR assay. TCRdb mirrors the immuneACCESS table, restricted to in-frame sequences. Some clones are absent from its copies; in checked studies, under half trace to an unresolved V gene, and the reason for the others is unknown. The sample table shows 80,000 or so clones, and over 70% are seen once. 5.7% of the sample belongs to the ten largest clones. The sequencing sample was made of peripheral blood. The receptors come from a man between 45 and 60 years old with active or convalescent COVID-19.

The V and J genes are TRBV5-1 and TRBJ2-3; possible D gene TRBD2, 6 bases. V lost 1 base and J lost 4, with 7 bases in between. Germline CDR1 SGHRS, CDR2 YFSETQ. The CDR3 loop spans 13 amino acids. This chain's CDR3 is CASSLTGADTQYF. The CDR3 DNA follows: TGCGCCAGCAGCTTGACGGGGGCAGATACGCAGTATTTT.

The chain combines TRBV19 with TRBJ2-7; no clear D. Trimming removed 1 base from V and 2 bases from J, with 6 bases in between. The CDR3 has 13 amino acids. Germline V CDR1 and CDR2: LNHDA, SQIVND (reference sequence). Written as DNA, the CDR3 is TGTGCCAGTAGTATAGGCGGAGCCTACGAGCAGTACTTC. Translating it yields CASSIGGAYEQYF.

As concerns this clone: Different DNA sequences within this sample yield the same CDR3. The CDR3 spells CASSKGLAGGQDTGELFF. The DNA for the CDR3 is TGTGCCAGCAGCAAAGGGCTAGCGGGGGGACAGGACACCGGGGAGCTGTTTTTT. The chain joins TRBV21-1 to TRBJ2-2; TRBD2 is taken as the D call from the table, unchecked against the DNA. TRBV21-1 is an annotated pseudogene. The CDR3 length is 18 residues.

The chain has TRBV6-5 and TRBJ1-1, with D possibly being TRBD1 (5 bases). From germline, CDR1 is MNHEY and CDR2 SVGAGI. This CDR3 is built from 14 residues. V lost 3 bases to trimming and J lost 1 base, with 9 bases between them. The CDR3 coding sequence is TGTGCCAGCAGTTATGGAGGGACGAACACTGAAGCTTTCTTT. Translation gives CASSYGGTNTEAFF.

This chain joins TRBV5-1 and TRBJ2-7, with TRBD2 matching over 13 bases. The CDR3 runs to 14 residues. Germline V gene data show CDR1 as SGHRS and CDR2 as YFSETQ. With 3 bases clipped from V and 7 bases from J, the junction kept 4 bases outside the gene matches. CDR3 sequence: CASSSLAGGQEQYF. Written as DNA, the CDR3 is TGCGCCAGCAGCTCACTAGCGGGGGGGCAAGAGCAGTACTTC.

This chain links TRBV5-4 with TRBJ2-6; TRBD1 matches 9 bases. The V segment lost 3 bases and the J segment 4 bases; nucleotides outside the gene matches: 8. Germline V gene data show CDR1 as SGHNT and CDR2 as YYREEE (reference sequence). This CDR3 has 17 amino acids. The DNA for the CDR3 is TGTGCCAGCAGCTCTCCGGACAGGGGCTTCGGGGCCAACGTCCTGACTTTC. The encoded protein is CASSSPDRGFGANVLTF.

DNA of the CDR3: TGTGCCACCAGTGAGCCAGGGGACCAAGAGACCCAGTACTTC. It specifies CATSEPGDQETQYF. The chain recombines TRBV24-1 with TRBJ2-5, with TRBD1 as a possible D gene (6 bases). Germline CDR1 is KGHDR and CDR2 is SFDVKD. This CDR3 comprises 14 residues. Trimming removed 4 bases from V and 0 bases from J, with 8 bases in between.

This sequence joins TRBV10-2 and TRBJ1-1; D not certain. Germline V CDR1 and CDR2: WSHSY, SAAADI. The CDR3 runs 14 residues. Trimming cost V 4 bases and J 11 bases, with 20 bases left between them. This chain's CDR3 is CASSGGWTSDRAFF. CDR3 bases: TGCGCCAGCAGTGGGGGTTGGACTTCCGATAGGGCTTTCTTT.

DNA of the CDR3: TGTGCCATCAGGGGAGGGTCGGAAGCCAGCGAGCAGTACTTC. Translation gives CAIRGGSEASEQYF. This chain connects TRBV10-3 to TRBJ2-7, with TRBD2 matching 7 bases. V was pared by 6 bases and J by 6 bases, with 11 bases of the junction left unmatched. The CDR3 length is 14 residues. The germline CDR1 and CDR2 sequences are ENHRY and SYGVKD.

The chain links TRBV10-3 to TRBJ1-2; D unresolved. CDR3 length: 13 amino acids. Deletions cut 7 bases from V and 0 bases from J, with 9 bases between. In germline, CDR1 is ENHRY, CDR2 SYGVKD. CDR3 coding DNA: TGTGCCATCAAAAGCGAGGCTAACTATGGCTACACCTTC. Translating gives CAIKSEANYGYTF.

The rearrangement uses TRBV24-1 and TRBJ2-3; 10 positions agree with TRBD1. V lost 3 bases, J lost 5 bases, and 10 bases stayed unmatched. Germline V CDR1 and CDR2: KGHDR, SFDVKD. There are 17 residues in the CDR3. The DNA of the CDR3 is TGTGCCACCAGTGATCTCCGGGACAGGGGACACAAAGATACGCAGTATTTT. Its protein product is CATSDLRDRGHKDTQYF.

This clone came up once. The rearrangement uses TRBV7-2 and TRBJ2-7, with 12 nucleotides matching TRBD2. Unmatched junction bases numbered 4, after V lost 8 bases and J lost 2 bases. The CDR3 totals 14 residues. The germline V gene has CDR1 SGHTA and CDR2 FQGNSA. The CDR3 protein is CASARLAGAYEQYF. CDR3 sequence (DNA): TGTGCCAGCGCCCGACTAGCGGGGGCCTACGAGCAGTACTTC.

The V and J genes are TRBV7-8 and TRBJ1-5; TRBD1 matches at 10 bases. The trim removed 5 bases at V and 2 bases at J, leaving 6 bases unmatched. The germline V gene has CDR1 SGHVS and CDR2 FQNEAQ. This CDR3 has 16 residues. This CDR3 reads CASSKRDRGGNQPQHF. For the CDR3, the DNA is TGTGCCAGCAGCAAGAGGGACAGGGGAGGCAATCAGCCCCAGCATTTT. Together with reference TRBV7-8 and TRBJ1-5, the CDR3 gives the full variable domain: GAGVSQSPRYKVAKRGQDVALRCDPISGHVSLFWYQQALGQGPEFLTYFQNEAQLDKSGLPSDRFFAERPEGSVSTLKIQRTQQEDSAVYLCASSKRDRGGNQPQHFGDGTRLSIL.

Here the CDR3 reads CASSFHLGLGNNEQFF. As DNA, the CDR3 is TGTGCCAGCAGCTTTCACCTGGGACTAGGGAACAATGAGCAGTTCTTC. The rearrangement joins TRBV27 to TRBJ2-1; TRBD2 matches 8 bases. Per germline, CDR1 MNHEY and CDR2 SMNVEV (reference sequence). The CDR3 consists of 16 residues. With 6 bases clipped from V and 5 bases from J, the junction kept 12 bases outside the gene matches.

This clone has only a few counts. The gene calls are TRBV14 and TRBJ1-3, with D maybe TRBD1 (5 bases). Looked up from germline, CDR1 is SGHDN and CDR2 is FVKESK. The CDR3 totals 17 residues. V gave up 1 base and J gave up 3 bases, with 16 bases separating them. The CDR3, as DNA: TGTGCCAGCAGCCAAGGGGGCGGCTCGGTCCGTGGAAACACCATATATTTT. Protein: CASSQGGGSVRGNTIYF.

The V and J genes are TRBV6-5 and TRBJ2-1, with 9 bases fitting TRBD2. V gave up 2 bases and J gave up 10 bases; unmatched junction bases: 6. Germline CDR1 reads MNHEY; CDR2 reads SVGAGI. The CDR3 contains 14 residues. The CDR3 sequence is CASSYQRGESEQFF. CDR3 coding DNA: TGTGCCAGCAGTTACCAGCGGGGGGAATCCGAGCAGTTCTTC.

The V and J genes are TRBV19 and TRBJ1-5; 11 bases match TRBD1. The ends lost 5 bases at V and 6 bases at J; junction bases unmatched: 12. The V gene's germline CDR1 is LNHDA and CDR2 SQIVND (reference sequence). The CDR3 covers 17 residues. In DNA, the CDR3 is TGTGCCAGTAGTTCACCGGGACAGGGGGATGTCGGTCAGCCCCAGCATTTT. Translated, it gives CASSSPGQGDVGQPQHF.

J is TRBJ2-6 and V is TRBV7-6; D might be TRBD2 (5 bases). The CDR3 loop spans 16 amino acids. V was clipped by 6 bases and J by 0 bases, with 12 bases between them. Per germline, CDR1 SGHVS and CDR2 FNYEAQ. The CDR3: CASSASSGSGANVLTF. The CDR3 nucleotides are TGTGCCAGCAGTGCTAGCTCGGGCTCTGGGGCCAACGTCCTGACTTTC.

The chain uses TRBV19 and TRBJ2-7; D perhaps matches TRBD1 (6 bases). The V end was cut by 4 bases, the J end by 0 bases, with 10 bases between. Germline-derived CDR1 and CDR2 are LNHDA and SQIVND (reference sequence). This CDR3 is built from 14 residues. CDR3 coding DNA: TGTGCCAGTAGTACGACGGACAGCTCCTACGAGCAGTACTTC. Its protein product is CASSTTDSSYEQYF.

This clone has more than one count but fewer than ten. The chain uses TRBV25-1 and TRBJ2-7, with TRBD2 as a possible D gene (7 bases). The CDR3 totals 11 residues. Germline assignment: CDR1 MGHDK and CDR2 SYGVNS. V was clipped by 8 bases and J by 9 bases, with 14 bases between them. In DNA form, the CDR3 reads TGTGCCAGCGGGGGGGGGCGTCGGCAGTACTTC. Translating it yields CASGGGRRQYF.

The V call is TRBV19, the J call TRBJ1-6; D ambiguous. The CDR3 has 14 residues. Germline CDR1 is LNHDA and CDR2 is SQIVND (reference sequence). Trimming took 2 bases from V and 7 from J, leaving 9 bases between them. The CDR3 DNA is TGTGCCAGTAGTATAATGCCGGGGAATTCACCCCTCCACTTT. Its translation is CASSIMPGNSPLHF.

The chain links TRBV19 to TRBJ2-3, with 8 positions matching TRBD1. Trimming cost V 10 bases and J 2 bases; bases outside gene matches: 5. Germline V gene data show CDR1 as LNHDA and CDR2 as SQIVND (reference sequence). The CDR3 contains 13 residues. In nucleotides, the CDR3 is TGTGCCATCATGGACAGGGACACAGATACGCAGTATTTT. Protein: CAIMDRDTDTQYF.

This chain links TRBV2 with TRBJ1-5; TRBD1 aligns across 9 bases. Germline assignment: CDR1 SNHLY and CDR2 FYNNEI. CDR3 length: 13 residues. Trimming took 6 bases from V and 4 from J; bases not matched to a gene: 1. CDR3 nucleotide sequence: TGTGCCAGCAGCGACAGGGGGAATCAGCCCCAGCATTTT. Amino acids: CASSDRGNQPQHF.

The chain is built from TRBV9 and TRBJ1-2; D uncertain. With 3 bases removed from V and 8 bases from J, the gap between germline ends came to 5 bases. CDR3 length equals 10 residues. Germline V lookup: CDR1 SGDLS, CDR2 YYNGEE. CDR3 region: CASSGAGYTF. The CDR3, as DNA: TGTGCCAGCAGCGGTGCGGGCTACACCTTC.

The chain links TRBV27 to TRBJ2-7; tentatively, D is TRBD1 (6 bases). V lost 2 bases and J 3 bases, leaving 11 bases between the germline ends. CDR1 is MNHEY, CDR2 SMNVEV, per germline (reference sequence). The CDR3 has 14 amino acids. For the CDR3, the DNA is TGTGCCAGCAGTTTAAACAGGGACATCTACGAGCAGTACTTC. Translating gives CASSLNRDIYEQYF.

The chain carries TRBV19 and TRBJ1-2, with D perhaps TRBD1 (6 bases). V lost 5 bases and J 0 bases, leaving 7 bases between the germline ends. The CDR3 sequence is 13 residues long. The germline V gene has CDR1 LNHDA and CDR2 SQIVND (reference sequence). The CDR3 DNA follows: TGTGCCAGTAGTCGGGACACTAACTATGGCTACACCTTC. Translating gives CASSRDTNYGYTF.

This chain joins TRBV5-4 and TRBJ2-7, with 7 bases matching TRBD1. The CDR3 is 13 residues long. CDR1 is SGHNT, CDR2 YYREEE, per germline (reference sequence). V lost 4 bases to trimming and J lost 2 bases; unmatched junction nucleotides: 3. This chain's CDR3 is CASSVGTAYEQYF. The DNA of the CDR3 is TGTGCCAGCAGCGTCGGGACAGCCTACGAGCAGTACTTC.